This T cell receptor beta chain was sequenced during a study of OX40 agonist ivuxolimab in advanced cancers. Some clones are missing from TCRdb's copy, which holds only in-frame ones; the method was immunoSEQ multiplex PCR. The sample holds approximately 75,000 clones, about nine tenths seen once. Remarks on this clone: Antigen unknown.

Study outcomes and limitations: CD8+ T cells showed, on average, more clonal expansion than CD4+ cells.

V gave up 2 bases and J gave up 6 bases; unmatched junction bases: 0. The length of the CDR3 is 14 residues. Germline assignment: CDR1 ENHRY and CDR2 SYGVKD. The sample consisted of CD4+ or CD8+ T cells sorted from blood, taken in a trial of the OX40 agonist ivuxolimab. The TCR comes from an adult with an advanced solid tumor such as melanoma, head and neck, liver or kidney cancer. V usage is TRBV10-3 and J usage is TRBJ2-2, with 10 positions matching TRBD1. The CDR3 loop reads CAISEGQGAGELFF. CDR3 DNA: TGTGCCATCAGTGAGGGACAGGGGGCCGGGGAGCTGTTTTTT.